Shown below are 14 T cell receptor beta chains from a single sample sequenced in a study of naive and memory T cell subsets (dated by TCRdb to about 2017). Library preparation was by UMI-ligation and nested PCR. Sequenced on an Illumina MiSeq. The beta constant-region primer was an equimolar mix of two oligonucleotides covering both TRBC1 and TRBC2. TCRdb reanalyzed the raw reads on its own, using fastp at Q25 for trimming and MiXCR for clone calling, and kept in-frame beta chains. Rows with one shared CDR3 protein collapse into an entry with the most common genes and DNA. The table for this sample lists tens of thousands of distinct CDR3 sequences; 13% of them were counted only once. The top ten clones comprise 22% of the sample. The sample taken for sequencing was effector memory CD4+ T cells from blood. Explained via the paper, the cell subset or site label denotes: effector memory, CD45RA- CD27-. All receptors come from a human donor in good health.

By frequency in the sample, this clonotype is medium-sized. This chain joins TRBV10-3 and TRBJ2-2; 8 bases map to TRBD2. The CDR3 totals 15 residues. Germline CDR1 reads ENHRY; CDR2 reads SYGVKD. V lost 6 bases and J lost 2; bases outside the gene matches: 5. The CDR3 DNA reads TGTGCCATCAGCAAAACTAGCGGAAACACCGGGGAGCTGTTTTTT. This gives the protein CAISKTSGNTGELFF.

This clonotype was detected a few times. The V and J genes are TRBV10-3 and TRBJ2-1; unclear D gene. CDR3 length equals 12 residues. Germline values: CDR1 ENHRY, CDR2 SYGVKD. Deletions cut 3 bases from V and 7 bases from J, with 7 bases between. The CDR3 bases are TGTGCCATCAGTGATGGCCAGAATGAGCAGTTCTTC. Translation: CAISDGQNEQFF.

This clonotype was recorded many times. The CDR3 DNA reads TGTGCCAGCAGTCCCACGCGGCTAGCGGGAGGAGATACGCAGTATTTT. It codes for CASSPTRLAGGDTQYF. The chain links TRBV25-1 to TRBJ2-3, with TRBD2 identical over 11 bases. With V trimmed by 5 bases and J by 5 bases, 9 bases remained unmatched. Germline V gene sequence: CDR1 MGHDK, CDR2 SYGVNS. This CDR3 is 16 amino acids long.

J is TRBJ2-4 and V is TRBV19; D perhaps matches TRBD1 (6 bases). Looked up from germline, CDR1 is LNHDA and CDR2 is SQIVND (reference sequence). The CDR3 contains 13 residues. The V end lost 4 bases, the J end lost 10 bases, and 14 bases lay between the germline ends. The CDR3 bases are TGTGCCAGTAGTAGTACAGGGTCGGATATTCAGTACTTC. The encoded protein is CASSSTGSDIQYF.

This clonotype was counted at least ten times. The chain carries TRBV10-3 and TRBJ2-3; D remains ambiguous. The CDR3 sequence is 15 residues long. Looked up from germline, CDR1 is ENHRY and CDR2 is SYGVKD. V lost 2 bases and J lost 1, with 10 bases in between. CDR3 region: CAISEHIDRTDTQYF. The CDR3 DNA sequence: TGTGCCATCAGTGAGCACATCGACCGCACAGATACGCAGTATTTT.

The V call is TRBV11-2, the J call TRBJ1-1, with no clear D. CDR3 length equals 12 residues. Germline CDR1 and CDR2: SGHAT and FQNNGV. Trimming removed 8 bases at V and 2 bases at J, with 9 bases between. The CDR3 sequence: CASRVQNTEAFF. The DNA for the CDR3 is TGTGCCAGCCGAGTACAAAACACTGAAGCTTTCTTT.

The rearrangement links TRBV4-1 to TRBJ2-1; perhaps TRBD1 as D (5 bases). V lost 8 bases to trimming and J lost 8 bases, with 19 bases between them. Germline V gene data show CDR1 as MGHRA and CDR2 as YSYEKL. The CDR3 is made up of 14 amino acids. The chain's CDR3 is CASRSQGPSDEQFF. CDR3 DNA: TGCGCCAGCCGGAGTCAGGGCCCCAGCGATGAGCAGTTCTTC.

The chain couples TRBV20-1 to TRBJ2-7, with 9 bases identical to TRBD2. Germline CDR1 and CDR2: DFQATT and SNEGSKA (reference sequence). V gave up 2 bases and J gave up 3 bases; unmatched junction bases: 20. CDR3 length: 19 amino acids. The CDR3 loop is CSARPQLGGGRAGRYEQYF. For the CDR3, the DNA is TGCAGTGCTAGACCCCAACTGGGGGGCGGGAGGGCCGGGCGCTACGAGCAGTACTTC.

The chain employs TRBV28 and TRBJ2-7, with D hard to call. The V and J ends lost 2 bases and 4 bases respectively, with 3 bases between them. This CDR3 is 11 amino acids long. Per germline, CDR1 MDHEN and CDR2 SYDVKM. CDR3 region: CASSLGYEQYF. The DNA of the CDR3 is TGTGCCAGCAGTTTAGGGTACGAGCAGTACTTC.

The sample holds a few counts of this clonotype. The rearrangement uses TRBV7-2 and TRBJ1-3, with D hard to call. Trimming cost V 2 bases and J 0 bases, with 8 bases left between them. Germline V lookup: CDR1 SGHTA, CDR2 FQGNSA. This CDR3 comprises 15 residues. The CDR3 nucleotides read TGTGCCAGCAGCTTATTCGGACCCTCTGGAAACACCATATATTTT. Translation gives CASSLFGPSGNTIYF.

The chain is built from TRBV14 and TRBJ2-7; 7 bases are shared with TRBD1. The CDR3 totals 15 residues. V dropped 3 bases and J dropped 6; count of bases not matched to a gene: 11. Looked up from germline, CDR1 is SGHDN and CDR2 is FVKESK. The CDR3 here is CASSHPGQRASEQYF. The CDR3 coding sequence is TGTGCCAGCAGCCACCCGGGACAGAGAGCGTCCGAGCAGTACTTC.

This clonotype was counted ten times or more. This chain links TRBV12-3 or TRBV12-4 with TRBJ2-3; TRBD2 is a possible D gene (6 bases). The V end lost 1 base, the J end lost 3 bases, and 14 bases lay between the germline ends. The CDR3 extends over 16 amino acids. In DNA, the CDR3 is TGTGCCAGCAGTTTAGGCGCGGGAAGGAGAACAGATACGCAGTATTTT. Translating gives CASSLGAGRRTDTQYF.

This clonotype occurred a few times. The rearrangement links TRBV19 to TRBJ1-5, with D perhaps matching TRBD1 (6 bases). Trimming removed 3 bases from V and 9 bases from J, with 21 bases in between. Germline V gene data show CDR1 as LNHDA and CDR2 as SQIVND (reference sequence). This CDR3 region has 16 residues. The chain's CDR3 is CASSIDAGLQGRPQHF. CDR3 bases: TGTGCCAGTAGTATCGATGCCGGGCTTCAGGGGCGGCCCCAGCATTTT.

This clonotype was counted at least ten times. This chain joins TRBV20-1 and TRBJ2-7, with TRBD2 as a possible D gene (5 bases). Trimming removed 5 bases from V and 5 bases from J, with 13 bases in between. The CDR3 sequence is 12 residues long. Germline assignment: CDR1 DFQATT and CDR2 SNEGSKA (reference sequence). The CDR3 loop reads CSAETGKNEQYF. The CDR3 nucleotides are TGCAGTGCTGAGACGGGGAAGAACGAGCAGTACTTC.